Each of the 8 T cell receptor beta chains below was sequenced from the same sample in a study of blood T cell repertoires in COVID-19. Repertoires were generated with immunoSEQ multiplex PCR, while TCRdb's copy carries only in-frame clones and drops some. The sample holds 100,000 to 150,000 clones, 70% to 90% seen once. Sequencing input: peripheral blood. Every receptor here comes from a woman in her fifties or sixties with acute or convalescent COVID-19.

In DNA form, the CDR3 reads TGTGCCAGCTCACCATCGGGGGGAAAACAGCCCCAGCATTTT. As protein: CASSPSGGKQPQHF. The genes are TRBV18 and TRBJ1-5; a possible D gene is TRBD1 (5 bases). CDR3 length: 14 residues. Germline CDR1 KGHSH, CDR2 LQKENI. Trimming removed 2 bases from V and 7 bases from J, with 12 bases in between.

This chain connects TRBV7-2 to TRBJ1-1; D perhaps matches TRBD1 (6 bases). V lost 3 bases, J lost 2 bases, and 10 bases lay in between. The CDR3 totals 14 residues. Germline CDR1 reads SGHTA; CDR2 reads FQGNSA. CDR3 residues: CASSFPQGNTEAFF. The CDR3 DNA is TGTGCCAGCAGCTTTCCACAGGGAAACACTGAAGCTTTCTTT.

V and J are TRBV6-5 and TRBJ1-5, with a weak D call TRBD1 (6 bases). In germline, CDR1 is MNHEY, CDR2 SVGAGI. The length of the CDR3 is 14 residues. Between the trimmed V and J ends, which lost 4 bases and 2 bases, there was a span of 9 bases. The DNA of the CDR3 is TGTGCCAGCAGTTTAGAGGGGGGCAATCAGCCCCAGCATTTT. The encoded protein is CASSLEGGNQPQHF.

The chain carries TRBV19 and TRBJ1-5, with D perhaps TRBD1 (6 bases). The CDR3 totals 14 residues. Trimming took off 8 bases at V and 5 bases at J, with 16 bases between the two ends. Germline V CDR1 and CDR2: LNHDA, SQIVND (reference sequence). The CDR3 nucleotides are TGTGCCAGTCGGGACACAGCCCGCTATCAGCCCCAGCATTTT. Translation: CASRDTARYQPQHF.

This sequence joins TRBV19 and TRBJ1-5; unclear D gene. V lost 4 bases and J 5 bases, leaving 6 bases between the germline ends. The CDR3 is 12 amino acids. Germline values: CDR1 LNHDA, CDR2 SQIVND (reference sequence). CDR3 sequence reads: CASSKPHQPQHF. The CDR3 DNA sequence: TGTGCCAGTAGTAAGCCGCATCAGCCCCAGCATTTT.

This clone was seen a few times. The V call is TRBV6-4, the J call TRBJ1-4; no clear D. Looked up from germline, CDR1 is MRHNA and CDR2 is SNTAGT. Between the trimmed V and J ends, which lost 2 bases and 8 bases, there was a span of 21 bases. This CDR3 spans 17 amino acids. The DNA of the CDR3 is TGTGCCAGCAGTGACGACCGGCCTAAGCTAGTTTCCGAAAAACTGTTTTTT. Translation: CASSDDRPKLVSEKLFF.

V is TRBV5-8 and J is TRBJ2-2, with a tentative D call TRBD1 (5 bases). V was clipped by 0 bases and J by 3 bases, with 9 bases between them. This CDR3 spans 15 amino acids. Germline values: CDR1 SGHTS, CDR2 YDEGEE. CDR3 sequence (DNA): TGTGCCAGCAGCTTGGTCGTCAGGGACACCGGGGAGCTGTTTTTT. Its translation is CASSLVVRDTGELFF.

The V and J genes are TRBV6-2 or TRBV6-3 and TRBJ2-7; unclear D gene. Germline lookup yields CDR1 MNHEY and CDR2 SVGEGT. V dropped 5 bases and J dropped 1 base, with 3 bases sitting between them. The CDR3 has 11 amino acids. The CDR3 region is CASSPSYEQYF. The CDR3 nucleotides are TGTGCCAGCAGTCCGTCCTACGAGCAGTACTTC.